The 13 T cell receptor beta chains below were found in one sample sequenced in a study of T cells in tuberculosis (dated by TCRdb to 2016 to 2019). Libraries were made using the immunoSEQ multiplex PCR assay. What TCRdb holds here is the immuneACCESS table cut down to in-frame rearrangements. Part of the clones is not present; checked against another copy, under half of the missing clones reflect an unresolved V gene, and the others are unexplained. For this sample the table gives tens of thousands of clones, of which about 95% were detected only once. The leading ten clones occupy about 3.8% of the sample. What was sequenced was PBMCs. The receptors stem from a donor under 30 with latent tuberculosis or without tuberculosis infection.

The rearrangement uses TRBV27 and TRBJ2-2; weak D call: TRBD2 (5 bases). Looked up from germline, CDR1 is MNHEY and CDR2 is SMNVEV (reference sequence). Trimming pared 10 bases from V and 0 bases from J, leaving 12 bases between. This CDR3 region has 14 residues. CDR3 sequence: CATAWGANTGELFF. CDR3 sequence (DNA): TGTGCCACAGCATGGGGAGCGAACACCGGGGAGCTGTTTTTT.

The gene calls are TRBV7-2 and TRBJ2-7, with 8 bases that match TRBD1. Trimming took 4 bases from V and 5 from J; bases not matched to a gene: 7. Germline assignment: CDR1 SGHTA and CDR2 FQGNSA. The CDR3 loop spans 14 amino acids. The CDR3 spells CASSSEWTGNEQYF. The CDR3, as DNA: TGTGCCAGCAGCTCAGAATGGACAGGGAACGAGCAGTACTTC. The whole variable domain, remainder taken from reference TRBV7-2 and TRBJ2-7, is GAGVSQSPSNKVTEKGKDVELRCDPISGHTALYWYRQSLGQGLEFLIYFQGNSAPDKSGLPSDRFSAERTGGSVSTLTIQRTQQEDSAVYLCASSSEWTGNEQYFGPGTRLTVT.

This clone occurred once. J is TRBJ2-7 and V is TRBV28; 12 bases are shared with TRBD1. Germline loops: CDR1 MDHEN, CDR2 SYDVKM. Trimming at V came to 7 bases and at J to 7 bases, leaving 11 bases not matched to a gene. The CDR3 has 15 residues. The CDR3 DNA sequence: TGTGCCAGCACCGACCGGGACAGGGGGCTAGAAGAGCAGTACTTC. It yields the protein CASTDRDRGLEEQYF.

This chain links TRBV7-6 with TRBJ1-2; 8 bases match TRBD1. Germline lookup yields CDR1 SGHVS and CDR2 FNYEAQ. This CDR3 has 18 amino acids. Trimming took 1 base from V and 3 from J; bases not matched to a gene: 13. CDR3 protein: CASSLGPGQEILDYGYTF. The CDR3 DNA reads TGTGCCAGCAGCTTAGGGCCGGGACAGGAGATTCTTGACTATGGCTACACCTTC.

This chain joins TRBV4-1 and TRBJ2-2; D is unclear. The CDR3 totals 16 residues. CDR1 and CDR2 (germline): MGHRA, YSYEKL. V was cut by 0 bases and J by 2 bases, with 10 bases left in between. CDR3 protein: CASSQDKSRNTGELFF. The DNA for the CDR3 is TGCGCCAGCAGCCAAGATAAATCTAGAAACACCGGGGAGCTGTTTTTT.

CDR3 protein: CAIRGTIGNTIYF. The CDR3 DNA sequence: TGTGCCATCAGGGGGACAATCGGAAACACCATATATTTT. The rearrangement links TRBV10-3 to TRBJ1-3, with D perhaps matching TRBD1 (6 bases). CDR3 length: 13 residues. The V and J ends lost 6 bases and 4 bases respectively, with 10 bases between them. Germline V lookup: CDR1 ENHRY, CDR2 SYGVKD.

This chain links TRBV19 with TRBJ1-5, with a possible D match to TRBD1 (5 bases). The CDR3 is made up of 14 amino acids. Germline CDR1 and CDR2: LNHDA and SQIVND (reference sequence). V was cut by 5 bases and J by 5 bases, with 13 bases left in between. For the CDR3, the DNA is TGTGCCAGTAGTGGATCAGGGTCTGATCAGCCCCAGCATTTT. Protein product: CASSGSGSDQPQHF.

The chain carries TRBV11-2 and TRBJ2-7, with TRBD1 as a possible D gene (6 bases). This CDR3 comprises 16 residues. Germline values: CDR1 SGHAT, CDR2 FQNNGV. V was shortened by 6 bases and J by 3 bases, with 21 bases between the two germline ends. Written as DNA, the CDR3 is TGTGCCAGCAGTCCAGCTCTTTCGACAGGTCGCTACGAGCAGTACTTC. Translating it yields CASSPALSTGRYEQYF.

The genes are TRBV4-1 and TRBJ2-4; TRBD1 agrees at 8 bases. Germline trimming cut 1 base from V and 6 bases from J; bases unmatched to any gene: 5. The CDR3 loop spans 15 amino acids. The germline V gene encodes CDR1 MGHRA and CDR2 YSYEKL. The CDR3 DNA is TGCGCCAGCAGCCAAGGTGCTGGACAGGGAAACATTCAGTACTTC. Translated: CASSQGAGQGNIQYF.

CDR3 in DNA: TGTGCCAGCAGTTTATCGGGCGGGAACTATGGCTACACCTTC. Its protein is CASSLSGGNYGYTF. The chain has TRBV27 and TRBJ1-2; D not certain. The CDR3 sequence is 14 residues long. V was shortened by 0 bases and J by 2 bases, with 7 bases between the two germline ends. CDR1 MNHEY and CDR2 SMNVEV come from the germline V gene (reference sequence).

This clone was seen a single time. The chain links TRBV19 to TRBJ1-5, with 7 bases identical to TRBD1. The germline gives CDR1 LNHDA, CDR2 SQIVND (reference sequence). Losses at the gene ends were 10 bases for V and 4 bases for J; bases not matched to a gene: 16. This CDR3 contains 16 residues. CDR3 in DNA: TGTGCCACCGCCCGGGACAGCAACAACCTTAATCAGCCCCAGCATTTT. Protein: CATARDSNNLNQPQHF. Looking up the rest from reference TRBV19 and TRBJ1-5 gives the full variable domain: DGGITQSPKYLFRKEGQNVTLSCEQNLNHDAMYWYRQDPGQGLRLIYYSQIVNDFQKGDIAEGYSVSREKKESFPLTVTSAQKNPTAFYLCATARDSNNLNQPQHFGDGTRLSIL.

The gene calls are TRBV2 and TRBJ1-2, with 7 bases fitting TRBD1. This CDR3 has 12 residues. Per germline, CDR1 SNHLY and CDR2 FYNNEI. V was pared by 11 bases and J by 4 bases, with 7 bases of the junction left unmatched. The CDR3 sequence is CAVGGGAYGYTF. DNA for the CDR3: TGTGCCGTAGGAGGGGGCGCCTATGGCTACACCTTC.

This chain joins TRBV4-3 and TRBJ1-5, with a tentative D call TRBD1 (5 bases). V was pared by 1 base and J by 6 bases, with 10 bases between. Germline V CDR1 and CDR2: LGHNA, YSLEER. The CDR3 length is 14 residues. Written as DNA, the CDR3 is TGCGCCAGCAGCCAAGGGGTAGGGGCTCAGCCCCAGCATTTT. As protein: CASSQGVGAQPQHF.